This TCR beta chain was documented in a study of identical twins. General study findings and limits: Memory repertoires showed no such pattern, whereas abundant cord blood beta clonotypes carried fewer insertions. Modelling approaches yielded underestimates of out-of-frame TCR alpha sharing between monozygotic twins. Rather than following the same donors, the conclusions depended on cross-sectional statistical analysis.

TCRdb re-called the 5' RACE reads with MiXCR, one entry per CDR3 protein. The sample records approximately 600,000 distinct CDR3 sequences, roughly 7.2% being singletons. Trimming removed 4 bases from V and 0 bases from J, with 13 bases in between. This CDR3 spans 16 amino acids. This clonotype was seen at least ten times. Its target is not known. A further study also used this sample, focusing on yellow fever vaccine responses in identical twins. That paper states: Twin vaccine T cell responses reportedly seemed partly convergent, partly personalized.

This receptor was identified in a woman between 18 and 30 years old in good health. The material sequenced was PBMCs. The rearrangement links TRBV12-3 or TRBV12-4 to TRBJ2-1; D gene unclear. The CDR3 nucleotides read TGTGCCAGCAGTTCGCGGACGCCTAGCTCCTACAATGAGCAGTTCTTC. Translating it yields CASSSRTPSSYNEQFF.